Shown below are 11 T cell receptor beta chains from a single sample sequenced in a study of T cells in Graves' hyperthyroidism and ophthalmopathy. Amplification of TCR beta CDR3 regions was performed using RNA transcripts as template. The HTBI primer set was used in a first-round RT-PCR of the TCR CDR3. TCRdb processed the multiplex PCR reads anew with MiXCR; each CDR3 protein has one entry. The sample has fewer than 550,000 distinct CDR3 sequences, about 15% seen once. Sequencing used blood. The source is a woman between 18 and 30 years old with Graves' hyperthyroidism.

The chain uses TRBV28 and TRBJ2-1, with D perhaps TRBD2 (6 bases). V lost 5 bases, J lost 4 bases, and 12 bases lay in between. The CDR3 extends over 14 amino acids. CDR1 MDHEN and CDR2 SYDVKM come from the germline V gene. The CDR3 spells CASSLRGAYNEQFF. The DNA of the CDR3 is TGTGCCAGCAGTCTACGCGGGGCTTACAATGAGCAGTTCTTC. The full variable domain, in which reference TRBV28 and TRBJ2-1 provide the parts outside the CDR3, is DVKVTQSSRYLVKRTGEKVFLECVQDMDHENMFWYRQDPGLGLRLIYFSYDVKMKEKGDIPEGYSVSREKKERFSLILESASTNQTSMYLCASSLRGAYNEQFFGPGTRLTVL.

This clonotype was seen ten or more times. The CDR3 DNA follows: TGTGCCAGCAGGGAAACACGAGGCTCCTACAATGAGCAGTTCTTC. It is translated as CASRETRGSYNEQFF. The V and J genes are TRBV2 and TRBJ2-1; D unresolved. Germline V CDR1 and CDR2: SNHLY, FYNNEI. Trimming shortened V by 6 bases and J by 0 bases, and 12 bases separated the two germline ends. The CDR3 runs 15 residues.

This clonotype was seen a handful of times. The chain has TRBV7-9 and TRBJ2-5, with 7 bases that match TRBD1. After removal of 4 bases from V and 2 bases from J, the junction contained 4 bases not matched to a gene. The germline gives CDR1 SEHNR, CDR2 FQNEAQ (reference sequence). The CDR3 consists of 14 residues. CDR3 coding DNA: TGTGCCAGCAGCTCCGACAGGGATCAAGAGACCCAGTACTTC. This sequence encodes CASSSDRDQETQYF.

This clonotype occurred many times. V and J are TRBV7-9 and TRBJ2-5, with D perhaps matching TRBD1 (6 bases). Trimming pared 2 bases from V and 5 bases from J, leaving 9 bases between. This CDR3 has 13 residues. CDR1 is SEHNR and CDR2 is FQNEAQ in the germline V gene (reference sequence). The DNA for the CDR3 is TGTGCCAGCAGCTTATGGACAGAGGAGACCCAGTACTTC. Protein sequence: CASSLWTEETQYF.

This chain links TRBV7-6 with TRBJ1-3; TRBD1 matches at 7 bases. The CDR3 runs 15 residues. V lost 6 bases to trimming and J lost 3 bases; unmatched junction nucleotides: 8. Germline V CDR1 and CDR2: SGHVS, FNYEAQ. CDR3 region: CASSPQGRYGNTIYF. CDR3 coding DNA: TGTGCCAGCAGTCCACAGGGGCGTTATGGAAACACCATATATTTT. Complete variable domain (other parts from reference TRBV7-6 and TRBJ1-3): GAGVSQSPRYKVTKRGQDVALRCDPISGHVSLYWYRQALGQGPEFLTYFNYEAQQDKSGLPNDRFSAERPEGSISTLTIQRTEQRDSAMYRCASSPQGRYGNTIYFGEGSWLTVV.

Turning to this clonotype: This may stem from a read error, because a much larger clone lies one nucleotide away. This chain joins TRBV6-2 or TRBV6-3 and TRBJ2-7; D is undetermined. V was shortened by 2 bases and J by 3 bases, with 11 bases between the two germline ends. CDR1 is MNHEY and CDR2 is SVGEGT in the germline V gene. There are 14 residues in the CDR3. Here the CDR3 DNA reads TGTGCCAGCAGTTACGAGGCAGCACTCTACGAGCAGTACTTC. Protein product: CASSYEAALYEQYF.

This clonotype has more than one count but fewer than ten. The V and J genes are TRBV5-8 and TRBJ2-3; 13 bases agree with TRBD2. Germline values: CDR1 SGHTS, CDR2 YDEGEE. Trimming removed 4 bases from V and 2 bases from J; junction bases left unmatched: 7. CDR3 size: 17 residues. CDR3 region: CASSRGTSGDPTDTQYF. For the CDR3, the DNA is TGTGCCAGCAGCCGAGGGACTAGCGGGGATCCCACAGATACGCAGTATTTT.

This clonotype has a count of ten or more. The V and J genes are TRBV19 and TRBJ2-2; no firm D call. Trimming took off 7 bases at V and 2 bases at J, with 8 bases between the two ends. This CDR3 is 13 amino acids long. Germline loops: CDR1 LNHDA, CDR2 SQIVND (reference sequence). The CDR3 is CASTEINTGELFF. DNA for the CDR3: TGTGCCAGTACAGAAATCAACACCGGGGAGCTGTTTTTT.

This clonotype appeared a few times. CDR3 bases: TGCGCCAGCAGCCAAGGTTTAATTACCCTAGCCAAAAACATTCAGTACTTC. Protein sequence: CASSQGLITLAKNIQYF. V and J are TRBV4-1 and TRBJ2-4; D gene unclear. The CDR3 loop spans 17 amino acids. Trimming pared 1 base from V and 0 bases from J, leaving 13 bases between. From germline, CDR1 is MGHRA and CDR2 YSYEKL.

At least ten counts were recorded for this clonotype. V and J are TRBV9 and TRBJ1-2; 10 bases map to TRBD1. CDR1 SGDLS and CDR2 YYNGEE come from the germline V gene. The V gene end was trimmed by 3 bases and the J gene end by 6 bases; junction bases not matched to a gene: 11. This CDR3 has 16 amino acids. The CDR3 DNA sequence: TGTGCCAGCAGCGATACCGGGACAGGGGAAGGGGATGGCTACACCTTC. The encoded protein is CASSDTGTGEGDGYTF.

The V call is TRBV14, the J call TRBJ2-2; D is perhaps TRBD1 (5 bases). CDR1 is SGHDN and CDR2 is FVKESK in the germline V gene. Trimming cost V 4 bases and J 1 base, with 7 bases left between them. The CDR3 is 14 amino acids. The CDR3 DNA is TGTGCCAGCAGCCGACAGAGGAACACCGGGGAGCTGTTTTTT. Encoded protein: CASSRQRNTGELFF.